This entry lists 26 T cell receptor beta chains sequenced from one sample in a study of blood T cell repertoires in COVID-19. Some clones are missing from TCRdb's copy, which holds only in-frame ones; the method was immunoSEQ multiplex PCR. Counted here are approximately 220,000 clones, about 87% occurring once; the ten biggest clones make up roughly 2.8%. Sequenced sample: PBMCs or T cells enriched from blood (not recorded which). The receptors were gathered from a woman aged 25 to 39 who had recovered from COVID-19.

This clone was detected only a few times. The genes are TRBV11-3 and TRBJ2-1; the D is unclear. The CDR3 is made up of 13 amino acids. The germline CDR1 and CDR2 sequences are SGHNT and YENEEA. Trimming took 2 bases from V and 4 from J, leaving 6 bases between them. In nucleotides, the CDR3 is TGTGCCAGCAGCTTAACTGGTTACAATGAGCAGTTCTTC. It specifies CASSLTGYNEQFF.

The CDR3 sequence: CASSEEQGQAYTF. The DNA for the CDR3 is TGTGCCAGCAGTGAAGAACAGGGACAGGCCTACACCTTC. The chain couples TRBV6-1 to TRBJ1-2; TRBD1 matches 8 bases. The CDR3 runs 13 residues. Germline values: CDR1 MNHNS, CDR2 SASEGT. Trimming took 1 base from V and 10 from J; bases not matched to a gene: 5.

In its sample, this clone was seen once. V and J are TRBV5-1 and TRBJ2-7, with no clear D. CDR3 size: 12 residues. In germline, CDR1 is SGHRS, CDR2 YFSETQ. V was shortened by 4 bases and J by 2 bases, with 7 bases between the two germline ends. CDR3 bases: TGCGCCAGCAGCGCTAACGCCTACGAGCAGTACTTC. It is translated as CASSANAYEQYF. Full variable domain (remainder filled in from reference TRBV5-1 and TRBJ2-7): KAGVTQTPRYLIKTRGQQVTLSCSPISGHRSVSWYQQTPGQGLQFLFEYFSETQRNKGNFPGRFSGRQFSNSRSEMNVSTLELGDSALYLCASSANAYEQYFGPGTRLTVT.

The V call is TRBV18, the J call TRBJ2-7; 9 nucleotides match TRBD1. There are 15 residues in the CDR3. Unmatched junction bases numbered 6, after V lost 1 base and J lost 5 bases. Germline values: CDR1 KGHSH, CDR2 LQKENI. CDR3 sequence reads: CASSPLGTGQDEQYF. The DNA for the CDR3 is TGTGCCAGCTCACCACTCGGGACAGGGCAGGACGAGCAGTACTTC.

The chain uses TRBV12-3 or TRBV12-4 and TRBJ2-1; a possible D gene is TRBD1 (6 bases). Trimming cost V 3 bases and J 10 bases, with 13 bases left between them. The CDR3 loop spans 13 amino acids. CDR3 protein: CASSFTGLSEQFF. DNA for the CDR3: TGTGCCAGCAGTTTTACAGGGTTGTCGGAGCAGTTCTTC.

This clone was seen a single time. The genes are TRBV4-2 and TRBJ2-1, with 9 positions matching TRBD2. The V gene's germline CDR1 is LGHNA and CDR2 YNFKEQ. The CDR3 has 17 residues. Unmatched junction bases numbered 6, after V lost 0 bases and J lost 3 bases. The CDR3 DNA follows: TGTGCCAGCAGCCAAGACCACGCTAGCGGGGTCTACAATGAGCAGTTCTTC. This translates into CASSQDHASGVYNEQFF.

The genes are TRBV7-8 and TRBJ2-5; TRBD2 aligns across 8 bases. Trimming cost V 5 bases and J 5 bases; bases outside gene matches: 10. This CDR3 has 15 residues. The V gene's germline CDR1 is SGHVS and CDR2 FQNEAQ. CDR3 region: CASSPGTSVWETQYF. CDR3 DNA sequence: TGTGCCAGCAGCCCAGGGACTAGTGTGTGGGAGACCCAGTACTTC.

The rearrangement links TRBV3-1 (or the pseudogene TRBV3-2) to TRBJ1-2; 7 bases are shared with TRBD1. The ends lost 4 bases at V and 8 bases at J; junction bases unmatched: 16. The germline gives CDR1 LGHDT, CDR2 YNNKEL (reference sequence). CDR3 length: 16 amino acids. In nucleotides, the CDR3 is TGTGCCAGCAGCCCCACAGCGAGGGGGCCGGGGGAAGGCTACACCTTC. This gives the protein CASSPTARGPGEGYTF.

CDR3 nucleotides: TGTGCCAGCAGCAATAAGCAGGGGGAGTACGAGCAGTACTTC. It codes for CASSNKQGEYEQYF. The chain has TRBV21-1 and TRBJ2-7; the D call TRBD1 from the table was never checked on the DNA. TRBV21-1 is a pseudogene locus. This CDR3 region has 14 residues.

This CDR3 reads CASSLSPGQGIYGYTF. CDR3 DNA: TGTGCCAGCAGCTTATCACCGGGACAGGGAATCTATGGCTACACCTTC. The chain joins TRBV5-6 to TRBJ1-2; 9 nucleotides match TRBD1. CDR3 length equals 16 residues. With 2 bases clipped from V and 4 bases from J, the junction kept 9 bases outside the gene matches. Looked up from germline, CDR1 is SGHDT and CDR2 is YYEEEE.

Comments on this clone: The junction differs from germline at one of its ends, possibly a read error. This chain uses TRBV28 with TRBJ1-2, with TRBD1 matching over 10 bases. Germline CDR1 MDHEN, CDR2 SYDVKM. The CDR3 is 16 amino acids. CDR3 residues: CASTLTLRQGAYGYTF. The CDR3 DNA is TGTGCCAGCACTTTAACCCTAAGACAGGGGGCCTATGGCTACACCTTC.

A few counts support this clone. The chain employs TRBV5-8 and TRBJ2-7; no firm D call. Germline loops: CDR1 SGHTS, CDR2 YDEGEE. The CDR3 is 13 amino acids. The V gene lost 6 bases and the J gene lost 0 bases, with 10 bases spanning the gap. The CDR3 coding sequence is TGTGCCAGCACCCTTAGCCCCTCCTACGAGCAGTACTTC. Amino acids: CASTLSPSYEQYF.

The chain combines TRBV9 with TRBJ2-2; TRBD1 aligns across 9 bases. V lost 3 bases, J lost 6 bases, and 6 bases stayed unmatched. Germline V gene data show CDR1 as SGDLS and CDR2 as YYNGEE. This CDR3 has 15 residues. CDR3 residues: CASSDTGGRAGELFF. CDR3 nucleotides: TGTGCCAGCAGCGACACAGGGGGCCGAGCCGGGGAGCTGTTTTTT.

This clone was counted a single time. The rearrangement uses TRBV10-3 and TRBJ1-4, with a tentative D call TRBD1 (6 bases). Germline V gives CDR1 ENHRY, CDR2 SYGVKD. Deletions cut 0 bases from V and 2 bases from J, with 13 bases between. The CDR3 is made up of 17 amino acids. The CDR3 DNA follows: TGTGCCATCAGTGAGTCGAGGGGGATTGGGACTAATGAAAAACTGTTTTTT. Protein sequence: CAISESRGIGTNEKLFF.

CDR3: CASSVRGAATGELFF. The CDR3 DNA sequence: TGTGCCAGCAGCGTGCGGGGGGCGGCCACCGGGGAGCTGTTTTTT. The chain has TRBV9 and TRBJ2-2; 8 bases match TRBD2. The V and J ends lost 2 bases and 4 bases, in that order; junction bases with no gene match: 4. The V gene's germline CDR1 is SGDLS and CDR2 YYNGEE. The CDR3 loop spans 15 amino acids.

J is TRBJ1-1 and V is TRBV5-8; 9 positions match TRBD1. V dropped 7 bases and J dropped 10; count of bases not matched to a gene: 17. The CDR3 contains 15 residues. CDR1 and CDR2 from the germline V gene are SGHTS and YDEGEE. The CDR3, as DNA: TGTGCCAGCTTGAGGACAGGGGCGGAGAGTGAAGGAGCTTTCTTT. Its protein is CASLRTGAESEGAFF.

This clone was seen more than once but under ten times. The V gene is TRBV10-3, the J gene TRBJ2-7; 7 bases are shared with TRBD1. The CDR3 runs 12 residues. The V gene's germline CDR1 is ENHRY and CDR2 SYGVKD. The CDR3 coding sequence is TGTACCACCCGGGACAGAACCTACGAGCAGTACTTC. Translated, it gives CTTRDRTYEQYF.

The V gene is TRBV5-6, the J gene TRBJ2-1; D is ambiguous. V gave up 4 bases and J gave up 7 bases, with 12 bases separating them. Looked up from germline, CDR1 is SGHDT and CDR2 is YYEEEE. The CDR3 covers 13 residues. The CDR3 DNA is TGTGCCAGCAGCCCCTCCCTCTTGAATGAGCAGTTCTTC. Its translation: CASSPSLLNEQFF.

This clone appeared a few times. V is TRBV4-3 and J is TRBJ2-6, with TRBD1 matching over 7 bases. CDR1 is LGHNA and CDR2 is YSLEER in the germline V gene. The trim removed 0 bases at V and 1 base at J, leaving 0 bases unmatched. The CDR3 totals 16 residues. CDR3 coding DNA: TGCGCCAGCAGCCAAGACAGGGGGTCTGGGGCCAACGTCCTGACTTTC. Its translation: CASSQDRGSGANVLTF.

The rearrangement links TRBV29-1 to TRBJ1-1; a weak D match, TRBD1 (5 bases). From germline, CDR1 is SQVTM and CDR2 ANQGSEA. CDR3 size: 14 residues. The V end was cut by 6 bases, the J end by 3 bases, with 17 bases between. The CDR3 DNA reads TGCAGCGTGAATCGGGACTTTCTATACACTGAAGCTTTCTTT. Translated: CSVNRDFLYTEAFF.

The chain is built from TRBV7-6 and TRBJ1-1; D unclear. CDR1 is SGHVS and CDR2 is FNYEAQ in the germline V gene. Trimming cost V 6 bases and J 1 base, with 12 bases left between them. The CDR3 runs 14 residues. The CDR3 is CASSQTLQNTEAFF. The CDR3 DNA reads as TGTGCCAGCAGTCAGACATTGCAGAACACTGAAGCTTTCTTT.

The rearrangement links TRBV19 to TRBJ2-7, with 11 bases aligning to TRBD1. With V trimmed by 10 bases and J by 2 bases, 7 bases remained unmatched. Germline CDR1 is LNHDA and CDR2 is SQIVND (reference sequence). The CDR3 runs 14 residues. DNA of the CDR3: TGTGCCAAAGATCCGGGACAGGGGGCCTACGAGCAGTACTTC. Translation gives CAKDPGQGAYEQYF.

Here the CDR3 reads CASSVGQSYEQYF. The CDR3 DNA is TGTGCCAGCAGTGTTGGACAGTCCTACGAGCAGTACTTC. The J gene is TRBJ2-7, the V gene TRBV7-6; the D gene is possibly TRBD1 (6 bases). Germline CDR1 is SGHVS and CDR2 is FNYEAQ. V was pared by 6 bases and J by 1 base, with 10 bases between. This CDR3 is built from 13 residues.

The chain uses TRBV21-1 and TRBJ2-2; the table's D call of TRBD1 was not tested on the DNA. TRBV21-1 is a pseudogene segment. The CDR3 spans 16 residues. This CDR3 reads CASSSVRQGRTGELFF. The CDR3 nucleotides are TGTGCCAGCAGCTCGGTTCGACAGGGTAGAACCGGGGAGCTGTTTTTT.

The chain employs TRBV24-1 and TRBJ1-1; D might be TRBD1 (6 bases). Germline V lookup: CDR1 KGHDR, CDR2 SFDVKD. Trimming cost V 7 bases and J 1 base, with 9 bases left between them. The CDR3 spans 13 residues. CDR3 residues: CATRQGPNTEAFF. CDR3 in DNA: TGTGCCACCAGACAGGGTCCGAACACTGAAGCTTTCTTT.

There are a few counts of this clone. V and J are TRBV7-2 and TRBJ1-1, with unresolved D. CDR3 length: 16 residues. Trimming stripped 5 bases from V and 3 bases from J, with 19 bases between. Germline V gene sequence: CDR1 SGHTA, CDR2 FQGNSA. CDR3 in DNA: TGTGCCAGCAGCCCCCGACGGCGGGTCGGGGACACTGAAGCTTTCTTT. Protein sequence: CASSPRRRVGDTEAFF.